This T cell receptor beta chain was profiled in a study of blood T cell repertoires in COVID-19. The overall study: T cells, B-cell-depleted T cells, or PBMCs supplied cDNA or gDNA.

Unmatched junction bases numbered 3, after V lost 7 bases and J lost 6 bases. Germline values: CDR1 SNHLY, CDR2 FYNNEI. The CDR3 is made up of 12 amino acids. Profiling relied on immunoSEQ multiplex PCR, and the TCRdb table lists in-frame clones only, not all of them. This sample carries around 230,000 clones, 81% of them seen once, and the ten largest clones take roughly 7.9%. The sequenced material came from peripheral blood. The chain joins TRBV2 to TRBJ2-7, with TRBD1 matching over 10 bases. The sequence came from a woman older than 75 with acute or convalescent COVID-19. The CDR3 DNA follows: TGTGCCAGCACTGGACAGGGGGGCGAGCAGTACTTC. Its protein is CASTGQGGEQYF.